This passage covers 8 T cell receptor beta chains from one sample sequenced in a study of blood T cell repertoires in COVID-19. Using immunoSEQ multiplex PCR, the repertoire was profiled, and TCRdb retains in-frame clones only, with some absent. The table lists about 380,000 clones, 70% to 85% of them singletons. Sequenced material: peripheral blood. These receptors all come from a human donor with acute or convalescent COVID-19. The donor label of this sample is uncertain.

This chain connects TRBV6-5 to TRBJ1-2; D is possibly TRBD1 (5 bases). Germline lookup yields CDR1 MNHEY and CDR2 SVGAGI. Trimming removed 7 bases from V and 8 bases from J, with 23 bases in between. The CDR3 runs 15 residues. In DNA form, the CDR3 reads TGTGCCAGCACCCGTGCGGGGGGTCCCTTCAGAGGCTACACCTTC. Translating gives CASTRAGGPFRGYTF.

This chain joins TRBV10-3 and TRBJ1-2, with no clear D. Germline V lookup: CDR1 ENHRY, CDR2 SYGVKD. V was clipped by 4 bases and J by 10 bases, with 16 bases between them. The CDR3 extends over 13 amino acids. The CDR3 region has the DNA TGTGCCATCAGTGCCATGGGAGGGTACGACTACACCTTC. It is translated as CAISAMGGYDYTF.

CDR3 protein: CASSATGSQPQHF. CDR3 bases: TGTGCCAGCAGCGCTACAGGGAGTCAGCCCCAGCATTTT. The chain joins TRBV6-4 to TRBJ1-5; perhaps TRBD1 as D (6 bases). Germline V gene sequence: CDR1 MRHNA, CDR2 SNTAGT. This CDR3 contains 13 residues. The V end was cut by 6 bases, the J end by 6 bases, with 12 bases between.

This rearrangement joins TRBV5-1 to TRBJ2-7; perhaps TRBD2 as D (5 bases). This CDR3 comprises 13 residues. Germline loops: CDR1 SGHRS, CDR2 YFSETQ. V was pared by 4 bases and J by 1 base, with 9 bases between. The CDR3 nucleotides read TGCGCCAGCAGCCCCACGGGGTCCTACGAGCAGTACTTC. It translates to CASSPTGSYEQYF.

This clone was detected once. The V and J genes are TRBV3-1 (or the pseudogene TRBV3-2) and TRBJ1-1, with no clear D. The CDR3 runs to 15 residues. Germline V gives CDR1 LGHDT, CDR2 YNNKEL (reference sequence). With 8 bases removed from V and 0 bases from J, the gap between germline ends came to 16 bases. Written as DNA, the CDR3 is TGTGCCAGCGGCGCAGGAGGCCTAATGAACACTGAAGCTTTCTTT. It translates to CASGAGGLMNTEAFF.

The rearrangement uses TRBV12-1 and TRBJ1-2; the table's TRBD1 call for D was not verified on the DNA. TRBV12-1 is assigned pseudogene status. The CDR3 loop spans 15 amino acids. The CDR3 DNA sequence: TGTGCCAGCAGCAACGACCCAGGGGGCTTCTATGGCTACACCTTC. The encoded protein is CASSNDPGGFYGYTF.

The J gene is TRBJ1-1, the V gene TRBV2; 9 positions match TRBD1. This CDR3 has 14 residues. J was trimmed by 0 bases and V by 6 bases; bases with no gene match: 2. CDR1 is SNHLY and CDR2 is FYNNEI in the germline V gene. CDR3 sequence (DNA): TGTGCCAGCAGAGGGGACAGGGTGAACACTGAAGCTTTCTTT. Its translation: CASRGDRVNTEAFF. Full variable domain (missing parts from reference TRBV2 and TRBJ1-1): EPEVTQTPSHQVTQMGQEVILRCVPISNHLYFYWYRQILGQKVEFLVSFYNNEISEKSEIFDDQFSVERPDGSNFTLKIRSTKLEDSAMYFCASRGDRVNTEAFFGQGTRLTVV.

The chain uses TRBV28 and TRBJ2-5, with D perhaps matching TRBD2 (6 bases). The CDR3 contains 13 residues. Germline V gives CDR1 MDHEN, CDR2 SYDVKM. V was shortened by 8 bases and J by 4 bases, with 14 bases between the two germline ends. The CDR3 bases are TGTGCCAGCGGATTGGAGGGCAGAGAGACCCAGTACTTC. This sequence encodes CASGLEGRETQYF.